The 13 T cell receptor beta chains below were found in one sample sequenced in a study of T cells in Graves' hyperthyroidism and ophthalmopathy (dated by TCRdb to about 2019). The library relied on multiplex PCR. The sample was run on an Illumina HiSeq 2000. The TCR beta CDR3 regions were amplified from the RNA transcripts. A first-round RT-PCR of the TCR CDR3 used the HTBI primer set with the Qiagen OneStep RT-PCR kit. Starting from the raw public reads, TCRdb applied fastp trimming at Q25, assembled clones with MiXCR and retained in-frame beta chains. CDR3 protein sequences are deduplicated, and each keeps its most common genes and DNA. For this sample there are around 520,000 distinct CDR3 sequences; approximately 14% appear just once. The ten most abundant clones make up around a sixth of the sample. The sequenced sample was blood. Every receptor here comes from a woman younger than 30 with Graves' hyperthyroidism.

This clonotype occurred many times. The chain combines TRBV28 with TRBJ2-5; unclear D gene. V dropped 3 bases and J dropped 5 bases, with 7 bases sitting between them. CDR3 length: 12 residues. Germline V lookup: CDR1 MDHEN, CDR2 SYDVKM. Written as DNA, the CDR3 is TGTGCCAGCAGTTTCCGTGTTGAGACCCAGTACTTC. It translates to CASSFRVETQYF.

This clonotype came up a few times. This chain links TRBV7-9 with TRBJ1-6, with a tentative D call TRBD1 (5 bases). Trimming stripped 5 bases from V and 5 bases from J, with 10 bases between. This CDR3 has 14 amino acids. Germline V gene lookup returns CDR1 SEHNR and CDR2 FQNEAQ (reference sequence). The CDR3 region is CASSRDVDNSPLHF. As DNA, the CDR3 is TGTGCCAGCAGCCGGGACGTTGATAATTCACCCCTCCACTTT.

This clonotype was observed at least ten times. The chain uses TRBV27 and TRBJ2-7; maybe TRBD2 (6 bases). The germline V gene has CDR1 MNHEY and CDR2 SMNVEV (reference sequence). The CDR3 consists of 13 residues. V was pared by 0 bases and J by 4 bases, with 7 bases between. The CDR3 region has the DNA TGTGCCAGCAGTTTATCGAGCGGGTACGAGCAGTACGTC. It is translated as CASSLSSGYEQYV.

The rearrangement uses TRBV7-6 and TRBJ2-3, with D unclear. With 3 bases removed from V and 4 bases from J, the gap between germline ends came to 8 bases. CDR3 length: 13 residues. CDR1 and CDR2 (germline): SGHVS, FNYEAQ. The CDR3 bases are TGTGCCAGCAGCTTCACCTCTTCAGATACGCAGTATTTT. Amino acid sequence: CASSFTSSDTQYF. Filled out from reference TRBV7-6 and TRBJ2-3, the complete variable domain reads GAGVSQSPRYKVTKRGQDVALRCDPISGHVSLYWYRQALGQGPEFLTYFNYEAQQDKSGLPNDRFSAERPEGSISTLTIQRTEQRDSAMYRCASSFTSSDTQYFGPGTRLTVL.

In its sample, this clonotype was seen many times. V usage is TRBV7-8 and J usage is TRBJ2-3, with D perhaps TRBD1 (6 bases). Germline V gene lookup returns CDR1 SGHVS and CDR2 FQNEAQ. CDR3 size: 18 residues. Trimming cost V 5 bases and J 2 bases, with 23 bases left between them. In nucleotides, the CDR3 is TGTGCCAGCAGCCCCTCCGCCCGGCAGGGGTTTTCCACAGATACGCAGTATTTT. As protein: CASSPSARQGFSTDTQYF. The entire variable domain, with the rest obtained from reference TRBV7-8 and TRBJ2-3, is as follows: GAGVSQSPRYKVAKRGQDVALRCDPISGHVSLFWYQQALGQGPEFLTYFQNEAQLDKSGLPSDRFFAERPEGSVSTLKIQRTQQEDSAVYLCASSPSARQGFSTDTQYFGPGTRLTVL.

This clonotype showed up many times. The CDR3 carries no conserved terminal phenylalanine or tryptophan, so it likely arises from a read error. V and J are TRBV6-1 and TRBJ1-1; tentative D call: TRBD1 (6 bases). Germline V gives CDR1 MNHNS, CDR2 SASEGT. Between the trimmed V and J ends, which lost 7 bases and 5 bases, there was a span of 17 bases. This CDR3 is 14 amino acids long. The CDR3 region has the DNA TGTGCCAGCAAGTGGACAGCCTCGCGGACTGAAGCTTTCCTT. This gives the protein CASKWTASRTEAFL.

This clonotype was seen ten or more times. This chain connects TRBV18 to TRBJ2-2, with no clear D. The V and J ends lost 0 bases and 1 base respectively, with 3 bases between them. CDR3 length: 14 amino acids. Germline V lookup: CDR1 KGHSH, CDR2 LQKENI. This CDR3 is CASSPPKNTGELFF. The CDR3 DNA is TGTGCCAGCTCACCACCGAAGAACACCGGGGAGCTGTTTTTT.

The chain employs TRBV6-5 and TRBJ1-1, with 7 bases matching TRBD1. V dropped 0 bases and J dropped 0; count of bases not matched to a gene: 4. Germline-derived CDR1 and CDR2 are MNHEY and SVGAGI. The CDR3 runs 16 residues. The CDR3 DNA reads TGTGCCAGCAGTTACTCCGCAGGGGGGATGAACACTGAAGCTTTCTTT. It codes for CASSYSAGGMNTEAFF.

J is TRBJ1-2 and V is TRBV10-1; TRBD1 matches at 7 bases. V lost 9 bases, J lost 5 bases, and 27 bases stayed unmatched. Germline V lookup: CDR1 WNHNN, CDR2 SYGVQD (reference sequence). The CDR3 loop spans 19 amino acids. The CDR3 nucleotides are TGCGCCAGGACCGGTGAGGTTCCGGGACAGAACAAACTATGGTATGGCTACACCTTC. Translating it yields CARTGEVPGQNKLWYGYTF.

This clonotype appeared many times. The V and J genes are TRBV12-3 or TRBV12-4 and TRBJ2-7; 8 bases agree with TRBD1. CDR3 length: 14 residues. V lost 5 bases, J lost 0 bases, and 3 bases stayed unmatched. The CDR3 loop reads CASSRTGISYEQYV. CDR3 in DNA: TGTGCCAGCAGTAGGACAGGGATCTCCTACGAGCAGTACGTC.

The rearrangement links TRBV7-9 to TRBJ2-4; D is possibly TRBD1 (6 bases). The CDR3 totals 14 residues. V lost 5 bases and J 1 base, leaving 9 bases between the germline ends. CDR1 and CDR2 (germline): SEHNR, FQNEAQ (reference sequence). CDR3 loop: CASSVQGAKNIQYF. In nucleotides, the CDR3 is TGTGCCAGCAGCGTCCAGGGGGCCAAAAACATTCAGTACTTC.

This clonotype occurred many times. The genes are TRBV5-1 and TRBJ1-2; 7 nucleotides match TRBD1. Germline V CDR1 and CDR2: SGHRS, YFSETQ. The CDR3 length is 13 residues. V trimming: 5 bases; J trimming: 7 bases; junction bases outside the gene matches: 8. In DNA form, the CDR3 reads TGCGCCAGCAGGGCCGGACAGGACGGTGGCTACACCTTC. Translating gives CASRAGQDGGYTF.

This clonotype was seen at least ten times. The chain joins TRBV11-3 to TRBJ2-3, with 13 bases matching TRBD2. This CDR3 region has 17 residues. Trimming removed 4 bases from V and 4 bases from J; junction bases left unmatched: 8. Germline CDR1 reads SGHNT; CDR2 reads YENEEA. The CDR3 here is CASSSLRTSGSSDTQYF. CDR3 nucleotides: TGTGCCAGCAGCTCGCTTAGGACTAGCGGGAGTTCAGATACGCAGTATTTT.